This TCR beta chain was identified during a study of post-analysis software for immune sequencing data. The CDR3 is 13 residues long. The germline CDR1 and CDR2 sequences are LGHNT and FRNRAP. Remarks on this clonotype: The antigen remains undetermined.

Unique molecular identifiers were built into the TCR beta cDNA libraries. TCRdb re-called the PCR reads with MiXCR, one entry per CDR3 protein. The data contain roughly 670,000 distinct CDR3 sequences, 55% to 60% of them singletons. Notes on the study in general: Roughly five TRBV segments were significantly more frequent in patients than in controls. TRBV5-6, TRBV5-1 and TRBV20-1 were among these segments.

Sample: blood. The V gene is TRBV12-5, the J gene TRBJ2-7; no clear D gene. The end of the DNA aligns better with TRBJ2-5, so the J call may be wrong. The receptor was isolated from a girl aged 2-15 years with multiple sclerosis. CDR3 protein: CARGRATRETQYF. CDR3 coding DNA: TGTGCTAGGGGCCGCGCCACCCGAGAGACCCAGTACTTC.